A single sample is the source of the 19 T cell receptor beta chains below, sequenced in a study of T cells after yellow fever vaccination. TCRdb used MiXCR to reprocess the 5' RACE reads, holding one entry per CDR3 protein. This table holds tens of thousands of distinct CDR3 sequences, roughly 6.9% found once. Source: CD8+ T cells sorted from PBMCs, taken 5 days after the first yellow fever vaccination. The receptor set was obtained from a man between 18 and 35 years old who received the YFV17D yellow fever vaccine.

The rearrangement uses TRBV6-5 and TRBJ1-5; D remains ambiguous. Trimming removed 11 bases from V and 6 bases from J, with 5 bases in between. CDR3 length equals 9 residues. The germline CDR1 and CDR2 sequences are MNHEY and SVGAGI. This chain's CDR3 is CASGQPQHF. The CDR3 nucleotides are TGTGCCTCTGGTCAGCCCCAGCATTTT.

This chain links TRBV29-1 with TRBJ1-2, with 7 bases aligning to TRBD1. The CDR3 spans 12 residues. The junction had 3 bases not matched to a gene; V was cut back by 7 bases and J by 1 base. CDR1 and CDR2 from the germline V gene are SQVTM and ANQGSEA. DNA of the CDR3: TGCAGCGCAGGGGGGAATAACTATGGCTACACCTTC. The encoded protein is CSAGGNNYGYTF.

The rearrangement joins TRBV9 to TRBJ2-7, with D tentatively TRBD2 (6 bases). Germline values: CDR1 SGDLS, CDR2 YYNGEE. With 3 bases removed from V and 3 bases from J, the gap between germline ends came to 16 bases. This CDR3 region has 15 residues. CDR3 loop: CASSGRDSKFYEQYF. Written as DNA, the CDR3 is TGTGCCAGCAGCGGCCGGGACTCAAAGTTCTACGAGCAGTACTTC.

This clonotype was counted only a few times. V gene TRBV20-1 combines with J gene TRBJ2-5; no definite D call. Between the trimmed V and J ends, which lost 3 bases and 3 bases, there was a span of 11 bases. Looked up from germline, CDR1 is DFQATT and CDR2 is SNEGSKA (reference sequence). The CDR3 spans 13 residues. The CDR3 DNA reads as TGCAGTGCTAGCCAGGATGGGGAAGAGACCCAGTACTTC. Amino acids: CSASQDGEETQYF.

In its sample, this clonotype was seen a few times. This chain links TRBV5-1 with TRBJ2-7, with TRBD1 matching 8 bases. Germline-derived CDR1 and CDR2 are SGHRS and YFSETQ. J was trimmed by 2 bases and V by 7 bases; bases with no gene match: 8. CDR3 length: 14 amino acids. CDR3 loop: CASSLQGAPYEQYF. In DNA form, the CDR3 reads TGCGCCAGCTCCCTTCAGGGGGCACCCTACGAGCAGTACTTC.

In its sample, this clonotype was seen many times. The chain combines TRBV27 with TRBJ2-7, with 8 bases lining up with TRBD1. Trimming removed 6 bases from V and 3 bases from J; junction bases left unmatched: 13. The CDR3 consists of 16 residues. CDR1 is MNHEY and CDR2 is SMNVEV in the germline V gene (reference sequence). CDR3 bases: TGTGCCAGCAGCGCAGCGGACAGGGAAGGCCTCTACGAGCAGTACTTC. This codes for CASSAADREGLYEQYF.

In this sample, this clonotype turned up many times. V gene TRBV4-2 combines with J gene TRBJ2-7; 11 bases are a match to TRBD2. J lost 3 bases, V lost 2 bases, and 6 bases had no gene match. CDR3 length: 16 residues. Germline CDR1 and CDR2: LGHNA and YNFKEQ. DNA of the CDR3: TGTGCCAGCAGCCAAATCACCGGGACTAGCGGCTACGAGCAGTACTTC. Translation gives CASSQITGTSGYEQYF.

The sample holds many counts of this clonotype. This sequence joins TRBV6-2 or TRBV6-3 and TRBJ2-7; 8 nucleotides agree with TRBD1. CDR1 and CDR2 (germline): MNHEY, SVGEGT. With 5 bases clipped from V and 6 bases from J, the junction kept 9 bases outside the gene matches. There are 14 residues in the CDR3. CDR3 in DNA: TGTGCCAGCAGTGGGGGCCAGGGGGCCCTCGAGCAGTACGTC. It translates to CASSGGQGALEQYV.

The chain's CDR3 is CRGRRRTWGTQYF. Written as DNA, the CDR3 is TGCAGGGGGAGGCGGCGGACCTGGGGGACCCAGTACTTC. The chain employs TRBV29-1 and TRBJ2-5; D perhaps matches TRBD2 (6 bases). From germline, CDR1 is SQVTM and CDR2 ANQGSEA. CDR3 length: 13 residues.

In its sample, this clonotype was seen many times. V usage is TRBV11-1 and J usage is TRBJ2-1, with TRBD2 matching over 7 bases. Germline V gene sequence: CDR1 SGHAT, CDR2 FQDESV (reference sequence). The CDR3 runs to 15 residues. J lost 7 bases, V lost 4 bases, and 10 bases had no gene match. The CDR3 region has the DNA TGTGCCAGCAGCTACGGGACCTTCGGGAGGAATGAGCAGTTCTTC. This codes for CASSYGTFGRNEQFF.

The rearrangement joins TRBV7-6 to TRBJ1-1; the match to TRBD1 covers 8 bases. Germline loops: CDR1 SGHVS, CDR2 FNYEAQ. There are 14 residues in the CDR3. V was clipped by 7 bases and J by 4 bases; unmatched bases: 8. Here the CDR3 reads CASNLLQGATEAFF. The CDR3 DNA reads TGTGCCAGCAACCTTCTTCAGGGGGCCACTGAAGCTTTCTTT.

This clonotype was seen a handful of times. The chain recombines TRBV3-1 with TRBJ2-3; no clear D. Germline CDR1 LGHDT, CDR2 YNNKEL (reference sequence). The ends were cut back, 9 bases at V and 4 bases at J, with 14 bases in the middle. This CDR3 spans 13 amino acids. CDR3 DNA sequence: TGTGCCAGGAGGTTTGGCCTCCCAGATACGCAGTATTTT. It translates to CARRFGLPDTQYF.

This clonotype was recorded once. A read error may be the cause here, since a much bigger clone is one base away. The rearrangement links TRBV20-1 to TRBJ2-3; 8 bases are a match to TRBD2. CDR3 length: 14 amino acids. V was clipped by 1 base and J by 6 bases; unmatched bases: 6. Germline CDR1 reads DFQATT; CDR2 reads SNEGSKA (reference sequence). CDR3 sequence reads: CSARGDGGADTQYF. The DNA of the CDR3 is TGCAGTGCTAGAGGTGACGGGGGGGCTGATACGCAGTATTTT.

This clonotype was picked up many times. The V and J genes are TRBV12-3 or TRBV12-4 and TRBJ2-1; 10 bases agree with TRBD1. CDR3 length equals 13 residues. The trim removed 5 bases at V and 9 bases at J, leaving 4 bases unmatched. CDR3 sequence (DNA): TGTGCCAGCAGTGTGACAGGGGGCGGTGAGCAGTTCTTC. Translated: CASSVTGGGEQFF.

There are a few counts of this clonotype. The chain links TRBV11-2 to TRBJ2-5; TRBD2 agrees at 9 bases. In germline, CDR1 is SGHAT, CDR2 FQNNGV. V lost 5 bases, J lost 1 base, and 11 bases stayed unmatched. CDR3 length: 17 residues. The CDR3 protein is CASSPTVSGGFQETQYF. CDR3 DNA: TGTGCCAGCAGCCCGACCGTAAGCGGGGGGTTCCAAGAGACCCAGTACTTC.

This clonotype occurred a few times. V gene TRBV10-3 combines with J gene TRBJ1-1; no clear D. Trimming cost V 6 bases and J 5 bases, with 10 bases left between them. The germline gives CDR1 ENHRY, CDR2 SYGVKD. This CDR3 contains 12 residues. In DNA, the CDR3 is TGTGCCATCAGCCAGAGAGGAACTGAAGCTTTCTTT. Translation: CAISQRGTEAFF.

This clonotype was counted at least ten times. The rearrangement uses TRBV12-3 or TRBV12-4 and TRBJ2-5, with 8 bases identical to TRBD2. The CDR3 is 16 amino acids. Unmatched junction bases numbered 11, after V lost 7 bases and J lost 1 base. CDR3: CASILRGSGAQETQYF. CDR3 nucleotide sequence: TGTGCCAGCATCCTCCGGGGTAGCGGGGCCCAAGAGACCCAGTACTTC.

The chain carries TRBV19 and TRBJ2-3; 11 bases are a match to TRBD2. V lost 3 bases to trimming and J lost 2 bases; unmatched junction nucleotides: 4. CDR1 and CDR2 from the germline V gene are LNHDA and SQIVND (reference sequence). The CDR3 is 16 amino acids. The CDR3 DNA sequence: TGTGCCAGTAGTATCGGGACTAGCGGTGTCACAGATACGCAGTATTTT. Residues: CASSIGTSGVTDTQYF.

This clonotype was counted many times. This sequence joins TRBV12-3 or TRBV12-4 and TRBJ2-3; D might be TRBD2 (6 bases). The germline V and J ends were trimmed by 3 bases and 1 base, with 14 bases remaining between them. This CDR3 has 16 amino acids. CDR3 in amino acids: CASSFTSSDGTDTQYF. The CDR3 bases are TGTGCCAGCAGTTTCACGTCTAGCGACGGCACAGATACGCAGTATTTT.